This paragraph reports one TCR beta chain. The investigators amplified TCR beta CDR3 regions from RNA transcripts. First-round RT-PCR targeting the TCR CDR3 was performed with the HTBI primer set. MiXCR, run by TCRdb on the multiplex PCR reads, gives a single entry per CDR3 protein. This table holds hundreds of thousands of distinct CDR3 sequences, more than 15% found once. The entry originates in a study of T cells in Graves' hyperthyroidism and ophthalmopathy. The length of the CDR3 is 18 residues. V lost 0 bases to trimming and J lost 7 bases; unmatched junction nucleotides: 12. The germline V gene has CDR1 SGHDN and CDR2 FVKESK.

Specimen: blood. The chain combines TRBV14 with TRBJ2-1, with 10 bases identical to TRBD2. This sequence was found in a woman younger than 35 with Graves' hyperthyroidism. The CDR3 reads CASSQDPGRLAGSNEQFF. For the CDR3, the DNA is TGTGCCAGCAGCCAAGATCCGGGTAGACTAGCGGGTTCTAATGAGCAGTTCTTC.